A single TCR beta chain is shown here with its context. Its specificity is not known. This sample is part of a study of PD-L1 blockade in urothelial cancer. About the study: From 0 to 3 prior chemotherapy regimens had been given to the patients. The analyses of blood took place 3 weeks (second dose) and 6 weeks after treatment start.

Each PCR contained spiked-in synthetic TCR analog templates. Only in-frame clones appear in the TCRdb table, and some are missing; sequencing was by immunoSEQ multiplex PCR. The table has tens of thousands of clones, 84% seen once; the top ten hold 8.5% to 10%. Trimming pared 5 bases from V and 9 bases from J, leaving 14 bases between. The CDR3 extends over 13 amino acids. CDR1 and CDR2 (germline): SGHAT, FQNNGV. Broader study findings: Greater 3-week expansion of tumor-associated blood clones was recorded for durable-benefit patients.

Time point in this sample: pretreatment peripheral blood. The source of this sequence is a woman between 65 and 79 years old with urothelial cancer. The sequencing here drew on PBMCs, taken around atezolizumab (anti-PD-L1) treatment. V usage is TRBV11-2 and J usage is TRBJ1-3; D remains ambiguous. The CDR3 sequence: CASSPSFGSTIYF. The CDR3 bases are TGTGCCAGCAGCCCGAGCTTCGGGAGCACCATATATTTT.